This TCR beta chain stems from a study of cytomegalovirus exposure and HLA in healthy donors. A multiplex PCR was run with 60 Vbeta primers and 13 Jbeta primers. The protocol was immunoSEQ multiplex PCR, while the TCRdb copy is restricted to in-frame clones and leaves out a portion. The sample contains tens of thousands of clones, 65% to 70% of which appear only once. Study-wide findings and caveats: In vitro experiments confirmed that a few CMV-associated chains were specific for CMV antigens. A link between a missense DCLRE1C variant and TCR beta V- and J-gene trimming emerged from a later analysis.

Trimming removed 0 bases from V and 2 bases from J, with 13 bases in between. Germline CDR1 and CDR2: SGHRS and YFSETQ. The CDR3 is 16 residues long. Points on this clone: Its antigen is not identified.

The chain recombines TRBV5-1 with TRBJ2-3; D is perhaps TRBD1 (5 bases). This TCR was recovered from a male donor in good health and CMV-seropositive. The sequencing sample was made of PBMCs. The CDR3 DNA follows: TGCGCCAGCAGCTTGGTGGCGCAGGGCAACACAGATACGCAGTATTTT. It translates to CASSLVAQGNTDTQYF.